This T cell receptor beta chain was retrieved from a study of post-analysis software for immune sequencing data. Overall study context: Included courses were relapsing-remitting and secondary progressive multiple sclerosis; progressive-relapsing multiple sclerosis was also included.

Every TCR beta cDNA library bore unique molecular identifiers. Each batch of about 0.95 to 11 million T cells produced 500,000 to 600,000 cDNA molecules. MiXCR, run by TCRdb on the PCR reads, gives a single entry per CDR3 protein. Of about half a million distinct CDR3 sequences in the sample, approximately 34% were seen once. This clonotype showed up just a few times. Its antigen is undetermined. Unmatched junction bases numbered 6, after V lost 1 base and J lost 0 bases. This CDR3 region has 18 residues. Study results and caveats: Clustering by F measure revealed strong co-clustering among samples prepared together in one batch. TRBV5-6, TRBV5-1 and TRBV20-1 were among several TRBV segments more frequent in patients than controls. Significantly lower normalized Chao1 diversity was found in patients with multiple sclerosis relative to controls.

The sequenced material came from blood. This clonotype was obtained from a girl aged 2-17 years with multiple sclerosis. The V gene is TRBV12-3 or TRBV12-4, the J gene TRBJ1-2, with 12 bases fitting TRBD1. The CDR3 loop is CASSLGPGQGAANYGYTF. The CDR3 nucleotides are TGTGCCAGCAGTTTAGGACCGGGACAGGGGGCCGCTAACTATGGCTACACCTTC.